In its sample, the clone carrying this T cell receptor beta chain was seen once. Germline V gene lookup returns CDR1 DFQATT and CDR2 SNEGSKA (reference sequence). The V gene lost 5 bases and the J gene lost 1 base, with 12 bases spanning the gap. This CDR3 has 13 residues. The record originates from a study of identical twins. MiXCR, run by TCRdb on the 5' RACE reads, gives a single entry per CDR3 protein. The table includes just over 500,000 distinct CDR3 sequences, 20% to 25% detected once. The same sample was also studied in work on T cells expressing NK-cell markers.

Sequencing was carried out using CD4+ T cells sorted from blood. V and J are TRBV20-1 and TRBJ2-7, with D unclear. The sequence derives from a woman aged 18-35 years in good health. CDR3 DNA: TGCAGTGCTTTCCCAGGCCCTTCCTACGAGCAGTACTTC. As protein: CSAFPGPSYEQYF.